The rows below give T cell receptor beta chains drawn from one sample of a study of beta chain features in type 1 diabetes. TCRdb's copy holds only in-frame clones and misses some; the assay was immunoSEQ multiplex PCR. The repertoire holds more than 300,000 clones, approximately 8% seen once, with less than 0.45% in the top ten. Sequenced material: central memory CD4+ T cells from blood. These receptors all come from a young woman in good health. The CDR3 runs from the conserved cysteine through the conserved F or W. D genes are given only for firm matches. Clone size is given for some rows only: seen once, a few or many times, or a class if the clone is expanded.

clone size,D gene,V gene,J gene,CDR3 protein,CDR3 DNA
few,.,TRBV19,TRBJ2-7,CASSIRWAAAYEQYF,TGTGCCAGTAGTATTAGGTGGGCCGCGGCCTACGAGCAGTACTTC
few,TRBD2,TRBV7-2,TRBJ2-7,CASSLGLSGASGYEQYF,TGTGCCAGCAGCTTAGGACTAAGCGGGGCGTCCGGGTACGAGCAGTACTTC
few,TRBD1,TRBV6-6,TRBJ2-6,CASSWTGSGANVLTF,TGTGCCAGCAGTTGGACAGGTTCTGGGGCCAACGTCCTGACTTTC
few,.,TRBV5-4,TRBJ2-2,CASSTDSTGELFF,TGTGCCAGCAGCACGGACAGTACCGGGGAGCTGTTTTTT
.,TRBD1,TRBV6-5,TRBJ1-1,CASSSHSGTGGEAFF,TGTGCCAGCAGTTCCCATTCTGGGACAGGGGGTGAAGCTTTCTTT
.,.,TRBV5-6,TRBJ1-2,CASSLTGTFYGYTF,TGTGCCAGCAGCCTGACCGGGACCTTCTATGGCTACACCTTC
few,.,TRBV5-1,TRBJ2-3,CASSLRQGTDTQYF,TGCGCCAGCAGCTTGAGGCAGGGGACAGATACGCAGTATTTT
few,.,TRBV7-9,TRBJ1-2,CASSIDLNTNYGYTF,TGTGCCAGCAGCATAGACCTAAATACTAACTATGGCTACACCTTC
.,.,TRBV29-1,TRBJ2-5,CSVEAGTQYF,TGCAGCGTTGAAGCGGGGACCCAGTACTTC
.,TRBD1,TRBV5-1,TRBJ2-3,CASSLGTGGTDTQYF,TGCGCCAGCAGCTTGGGGACAGGCGGGACAGATACGCAGTATTTT
.,.,TRBV7-6,TRBJ2-3,CASSLQRDGAITDTQYF,TGTGCCAGCAGCTTACAACGGGACGGAGCGATCACAGATACGCAGTATTTT
few,TRBD1,TRBV6-5,TRBJ1-1,CASSYSGQDTEAFF,TGTGCCAGCAGTTACTCCGGACAGGACACTGAAGCTTTCTTT
many,TRBD1,TRBV5-4,TRBJ1-2,CASSLAGTGISGYTF,TGTGCCAGCAGCTTGGCCGGGACAGGGATTAGCGGCTACACCTTC
many,.,TRBV5-1,TRBJ2-1,CASSLGGSYNEQFF,TGCGCCAGCAGCTTGGGTGGCTCCTACAATGAGCAGTTCTTC
.,TRBD1,TRBV19,TRBJ2-7,CASSIAGTGGHEQYF,TGTGCCAGTAGTATTGCCGGGACAGGCGGCCACGAGCAGTACTTC
.,TRBD1,TRBV5-4,TRBJ2-1,CASSFTGASYNEQFF,TGTGCCAGCAGCTTCACAGGGGCTTCCTACAATGAGCAGTTCTTC
few,.,TRBV7-9,TRBJ2-2,CASSPGASRTGELFF,TGTGCCAGCAGCCCAGGGGCCTCGCGGACCGGGGAGCTGTTTTTT
few,.,TRBV25-1,TRBJ2-3,CASSAAVSTDTQYF,TGTGCCAGCAGTGCGGCGGTAAGCACAGATACGCAGTATTTT
.,.,TRBV28,TRBJ1-3,CASSFRGNSGNTIYF,TGTGCCAGCAGTTTCAGGGGAAACTCTGGAAACACCATATATTTT
.,.,TRBV18,TRBJ1-1,CASSLSVGGGNTEAFF,TGTGCCAGCTCACTTTCGGTGGGCGGAGGGAACACTGAAGCTTTCTTT
.,TRBD2,TRBV6-5,TRBJ2-7,CASSYSTSGAYEQYF,TGTGCCAGCAGTTACTCGACTAGCGGGGCCTACGAGCAGTACTTC
few,TRBD2,TRBV2,TRBJ2-1,CASRPTSGVDEQFF,TGTGCCAGCAGGCCAACTAGCGGGGTGGATGAGCAGTTCTTC
.,.,TRBV6-4,TRBJ1-4,CASSLPIGGLGEKLFF,TGTGCCAGCAGTCTGCCAATTGGGGGTTTAGGGGAAAAACTGTTTTTT
.,.,TRBV5-5,TRBJ1-1,CASSLTSGRNTEAFF,TGTGCCAGCAGCTTGACGAGTGGCAGGAACACTGAAGCTTTCTTT
.,.,TRBV2,TRBJ2-5,CASMQSGKGETQYF,TGTGCCAGCATGCAGAGCGGTAAGGGAGAGACCCAGTACTTC
.,.,TRBV11-2,TRBJ2-5,CASSRTPTGQETQYF,TGTGCCAGCAGCCGGACGCCGACAGGCCAAGAGACCCAGTACTTC
few,TRBD2,TRBV10-3,TRBJ2-1,CAISFSGTYNEQFF,TGTGCCATCAGTTTTAGCGGGACTTACAATGAGCAGTTCTTC
.,TRBD2,TRBV5-1,TRBJ2-3,CASSSSLTSGEADTQYF,TGCGCCAGCAGCTCCTCCCTAACTAGCGGGGAAGCAGATACGCAGTATTTT
few,.,TRBV28,TRBJ1-1,CASTPAGKGTEAFF,TGTGCCAGCACCCCCGCAGGGAAGGGCACTGAAGCTTTCTTT
many,TRBD1,TRBV2,TRBJ2-7,CASSDGTVPYEQYF,TGTGCCAGCAGTGATGGGACAGTTCCCTACGAGCAGTACTTC
few,.,TRBV7-6,TRBJ2-3,CASSPVGPNLGDTQYF,TGTGCCAGCAGCCCAGTAGGACCAAACCTCGGAGATACGCAGTATTTT
.,.,TRBV2,TRBJ2-6,CASRREANVLTF,TGTGCCAGCAGGAGGGAGGCCAACGTCCTGACTTTC
.,.,TRBV28,TRBJ2-4,CASSSGQRNIQYF,TGTGCCAGCAGTTCCGGGCAAAGAAACATTCAGTACTTC
few,.,TRBV27,TRBJ1-4,CASSSRGQGKNEKLFF,TGTGCCAGCAGTTCCCGGGGGCAGGGGAAGAATGAAAAACTGTTTTTT
.,.,TRBV18,TRBJ2-5,CASTPGPEVGETQYF,TGTGCCAGCACACCGGGTCCCGAAGTCGGCGAGACCCAGTACTTC
.,TRBD1,TRBV5-1,TRBJ1-1,CASSSQQGARTEAFF,TGCGCCAGCAGCTCCCAACAGGGGGCACGCACTGAAGCTTTCTTT
many,.,TRBV2,TRBJ2-3,CASSTQRGVDTQYF,TGTGCCAGTTCCACACAAAGGGGAGTTGATACGCAGTATTTT
few,TRBD2,TRBV11-2,TRBJ2-1,CASTSAGDYNEQFF,TGTGCCAGCACCTCAGCGGGAGACTACAATGAGCAGTTCTTC
few,TRBD2,TRBV7-2,TRBJ2-1,CASSPRGTSGRWDEQFF,TGTGCCAGCAGCCCCCGCGGGACTAGCGGGAGGTGGGATGAGCAGTTCTTC
.,.,TRBV7-9,TRBJ1-5,CASSTHGNQPQHF,TGTGCCAGCAGCACCCATGGCAATCAGCCCCAGCATTTT
.,.,TRBV27,TRBJ2-1,CASSYEPPGSYNEQFF,TGTGCCAGCAGTTATGAGCCCCCAGGCTCCTACAATGAGCAGTTCTTC
.,.,TRBV10-3,TRBJ1-1,CAITPDPRQEAFF,TGTGCCATCACTCCGGACCCTAGACAAGAAGCTTTCTTT
.,.,TRBV6-6,TRBJ1-2,CASSYSISAANYGYTF,TGTGCCAGCAGTTACTCGATCTCAGCTGCTAACTATGGCTACACCTTC
.,TRBD1,TRBV11-2,TRBJ2-7,CASSHRQGWDYEQYF,TGCGCCAGCAGCCACAGACAGGGTTGGGACTACGAGCAGTACTTC
few,.,TRBV27,TRBJ1-2,CASSFQSNYGYTF,TGTGCCAGCAGTTTCCAGAGCAACTATGGCTACACCTTC
few,.,TRBV6-1,TRBJ2-7,CASSETFYEQYF,TGTGCCAGCAGCGAAACGTTCTACGAGCAGTACTTC
.,.,TRBV6-5,TRBJ2-1,CASKERDLKPFF,TGTGCCAGCAAAGAAAGGGACCTTAAGCCTTTCTTC
.,.,TRBV7-3,TRBJ2-7,CASSPSWALSYEQYF,TGTGCCAGCAGCCCGTCGTGGGCCCTCTCCTACGAGCAGTACTTC
.,.,TRBV7-2,TRBJ1-1,CASSLGTTSHITEAFF,TGTGCCAGCAGCTTAGGGACAACTTCGCACATCACTGAAGCTTTCTTT
.,.,TRBV18,TRBJ1-1,CASSPGIMTEAFF,TGTGCCAGCTCACCCGGTATTATGACTGAAGCTTTCTTT
many,.,TRBV10-3,TRBJ2-6,CAISGRGPSGANVLTF,TGTGCCATCAGTGGTCGGGGACCCTCTGGGGCCAACGTCCTGACTTTC